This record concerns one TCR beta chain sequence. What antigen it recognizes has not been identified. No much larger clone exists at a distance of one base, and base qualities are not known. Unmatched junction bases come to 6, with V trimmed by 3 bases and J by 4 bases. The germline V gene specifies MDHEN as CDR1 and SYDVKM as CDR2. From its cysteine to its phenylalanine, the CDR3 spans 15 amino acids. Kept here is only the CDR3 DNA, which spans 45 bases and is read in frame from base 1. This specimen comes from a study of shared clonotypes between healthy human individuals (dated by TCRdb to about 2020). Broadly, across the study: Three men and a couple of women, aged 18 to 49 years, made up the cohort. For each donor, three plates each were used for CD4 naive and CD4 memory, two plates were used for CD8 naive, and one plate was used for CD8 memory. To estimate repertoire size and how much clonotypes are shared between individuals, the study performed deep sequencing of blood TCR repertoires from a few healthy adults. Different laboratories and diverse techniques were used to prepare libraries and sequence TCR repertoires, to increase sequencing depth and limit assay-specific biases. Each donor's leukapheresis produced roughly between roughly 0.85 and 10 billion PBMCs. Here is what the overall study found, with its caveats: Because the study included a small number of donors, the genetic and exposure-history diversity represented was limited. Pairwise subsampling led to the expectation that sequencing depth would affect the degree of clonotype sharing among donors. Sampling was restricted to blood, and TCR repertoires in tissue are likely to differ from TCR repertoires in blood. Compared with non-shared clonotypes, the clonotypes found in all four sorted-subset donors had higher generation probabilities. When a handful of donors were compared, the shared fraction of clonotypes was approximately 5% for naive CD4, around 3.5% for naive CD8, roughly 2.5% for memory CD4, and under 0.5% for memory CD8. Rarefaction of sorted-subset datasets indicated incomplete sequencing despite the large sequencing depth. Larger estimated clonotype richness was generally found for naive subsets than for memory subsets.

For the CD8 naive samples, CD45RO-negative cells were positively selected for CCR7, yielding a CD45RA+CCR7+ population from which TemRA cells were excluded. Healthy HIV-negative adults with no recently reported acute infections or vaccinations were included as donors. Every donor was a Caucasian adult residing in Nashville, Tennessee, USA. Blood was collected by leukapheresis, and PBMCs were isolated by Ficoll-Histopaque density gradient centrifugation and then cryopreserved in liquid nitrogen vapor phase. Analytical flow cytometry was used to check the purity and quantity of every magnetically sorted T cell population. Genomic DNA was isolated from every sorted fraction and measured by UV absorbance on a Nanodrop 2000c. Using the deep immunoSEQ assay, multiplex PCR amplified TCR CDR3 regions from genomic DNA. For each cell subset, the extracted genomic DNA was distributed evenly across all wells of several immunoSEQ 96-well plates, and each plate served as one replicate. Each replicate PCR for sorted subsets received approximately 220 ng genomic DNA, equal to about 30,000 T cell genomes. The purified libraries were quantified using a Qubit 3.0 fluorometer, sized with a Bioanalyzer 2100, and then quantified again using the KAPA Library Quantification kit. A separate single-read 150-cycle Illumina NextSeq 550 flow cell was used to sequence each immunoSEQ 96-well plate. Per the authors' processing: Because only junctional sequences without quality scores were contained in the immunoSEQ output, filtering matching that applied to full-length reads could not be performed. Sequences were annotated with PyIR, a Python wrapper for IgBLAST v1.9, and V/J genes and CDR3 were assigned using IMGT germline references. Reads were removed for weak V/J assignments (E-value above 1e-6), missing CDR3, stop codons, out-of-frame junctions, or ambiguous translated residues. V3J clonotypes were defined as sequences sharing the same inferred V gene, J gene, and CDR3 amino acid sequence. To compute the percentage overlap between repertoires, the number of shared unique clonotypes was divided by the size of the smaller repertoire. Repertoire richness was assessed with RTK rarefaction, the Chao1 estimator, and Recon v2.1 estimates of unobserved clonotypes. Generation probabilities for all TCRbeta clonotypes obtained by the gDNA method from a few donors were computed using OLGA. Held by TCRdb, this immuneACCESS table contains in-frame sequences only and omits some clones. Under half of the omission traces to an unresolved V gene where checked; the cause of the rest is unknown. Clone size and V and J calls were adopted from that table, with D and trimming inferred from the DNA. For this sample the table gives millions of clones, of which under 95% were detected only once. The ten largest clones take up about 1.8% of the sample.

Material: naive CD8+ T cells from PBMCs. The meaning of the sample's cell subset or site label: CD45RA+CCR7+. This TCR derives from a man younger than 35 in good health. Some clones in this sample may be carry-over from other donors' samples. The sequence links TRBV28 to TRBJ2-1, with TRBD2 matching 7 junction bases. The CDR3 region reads CASSFGEGPYNEQFF. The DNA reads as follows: TGTGCCAGCAGTTTTGGGGAGGGCCCTTACAATGAGCAGTTCTTC. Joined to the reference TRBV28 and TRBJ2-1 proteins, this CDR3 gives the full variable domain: DVKVTQSSRYLVKRTGEKVFLECVQDMDHENMFWYRQDPGLGLRLIYFSYDVKMKEKGDIPEGYSVSREKKERFSLILESASTNQTSMYLCASSFGEGPYNEQFFGPGTRLTVL.